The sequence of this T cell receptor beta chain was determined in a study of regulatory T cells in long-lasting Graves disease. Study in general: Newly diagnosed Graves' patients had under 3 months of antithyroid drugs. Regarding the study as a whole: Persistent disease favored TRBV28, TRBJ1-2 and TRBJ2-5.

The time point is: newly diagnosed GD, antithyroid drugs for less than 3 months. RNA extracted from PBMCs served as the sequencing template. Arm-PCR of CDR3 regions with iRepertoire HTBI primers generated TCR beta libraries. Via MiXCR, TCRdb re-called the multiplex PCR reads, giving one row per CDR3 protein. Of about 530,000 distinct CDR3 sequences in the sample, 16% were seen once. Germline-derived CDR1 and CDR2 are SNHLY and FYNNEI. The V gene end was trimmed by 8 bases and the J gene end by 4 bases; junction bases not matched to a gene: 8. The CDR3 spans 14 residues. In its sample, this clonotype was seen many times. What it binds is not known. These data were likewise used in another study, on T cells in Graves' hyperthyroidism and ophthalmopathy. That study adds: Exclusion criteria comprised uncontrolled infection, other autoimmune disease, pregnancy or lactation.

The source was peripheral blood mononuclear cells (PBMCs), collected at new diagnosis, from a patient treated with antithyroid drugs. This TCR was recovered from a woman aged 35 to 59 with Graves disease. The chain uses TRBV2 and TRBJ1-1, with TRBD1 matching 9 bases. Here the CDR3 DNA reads TGTGCCAGCCTCCAGACAGGGGGTGGCACTGAAGCTTTCTTT. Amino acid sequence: CASLQTGGGTEAFF.